These T cell receptor beta chains were read from a single sample in a study of shared clonotypes between healthy human individuals. Profiled with immunoSEQ multiplex PCR; TCRdb holds only in-frame clones, not every one. The sample lists 2 million to 2.5 million clones, approximately 94% occurring once. The source material was naive CD8+ T cells from PBMCs. Receptor source: a man younger than 35 in good health. Some clones in this sample may be carry-over from other donors' samples. The CDR3 runs from the conserved cysteine through the conserved F or W. Each record gives: clone size, D gene, J gene, V gene, CDR3 protein, CDR3 DNA. A D gene is named only where the DNA matches it firmly. Rows may omit the clone size; those that give it use once, few, many or a size class.

.	.	TRBJ1-1	TRBV7-8	CASSPLRDHEGNTEAFF	TGTGCCAGCAGCCCACTCCGGGACCATGAGGGGAACACTGAAGCTTTCTTT
.	.	TRBJ2-3	TRBV9	CASSLGQGGGPYF	TGTGCCAGCAGCCTCGGGCAGGGCGGAGGCCCGTATTTT
.	TRBD2	TRBJ2-1	TRBV29-1	CSVEGLASGRAAEQFF	TGCAGCGTTGAAGGCCTGGCTAGCGGGAGGGCCGCTGAGCAGTTCTTC
.	TRBD2	TRBJ2-2	TRBV9	CASNFGGIAGPGELFF	TGTGCCAGCAACTTCGGGGGGATAGCGGGCCCCGGGGAGCTGTTTTTT
.	.	TRBJ2-6	TRBV5-1	CASSSPGRPGPFNVLTF	TGCGCCAGCAGCTCCCCGGGTCGTCCGGGGCCATTCAACGTCCTGACTTTC
.	.	TRBJ1-1	TRBV19	CASSIDGSGVPEAFF	TGTGCCAGTAGTATAGATGGTTCGGGTGTCCCCGAAGCTTTCTTT
.	.	TRBJ2-7	TRBV10-1	CASSDWADNYEQYF	TGCGCCAGCAGTGACTGGGCAGACAACTACGAGCAGTACTTC
.	.	TRBJ1-1	TRBV7-2	CASSLRSTVNTEAFF	TGTGCCAGCAGCTTAAGGTCTACGGTGAACACTGAAGCTTTCTTT
.	TRBD1	TRBJ2-3	TRBV27	CASSLTGYSTDTQYF	TGTGCCAGCAGTTTGACAGGGTATAGTACAGATACGCAGTATTTT
.	.	TRBJ2-7	TRBV5-8	CASSPYIAENSYEQYF	TGTGCCAGCAGCCCCTATATTGCAGAGAACTCCTACGAGCAGTACTTC
.	TRBD1	TRBJ1-1	TRBV27	CASTAPGGVLTEAFF	TGTGCCAGCACGGCCCCAGGGGGCGTGTTGACTGAAGCTTTCTTT
.	.	TRBJ2-2	TRBV5-1	CASSSEGTLTGELFF	TGCGCCAGCAGCTCAGAGGGGACCCTGACCGGGGAGCTGTTTTTT
.	TRBD1	TRBJ2-1	TRBV4-2	CASSQEQGASYNEQFF	TGTGCCAGCAGCCAGGAACAGGGGGCTTCCTACAATGAGCAGTTCTTC
.	.	TRBJ1-1	TRBV7-9	CASTPKVPLNTEAFF	TGTGCCAGCACCCCGAAGGTACCCCTGAACACTGAAGCTTTCTTT
.	.	TRBJ2-5	TRBV28	CASSQTGSETQYF	TGTGCCAGCAGCCAAACAGGGAGCGAGACCCAGTACTTC
.	.	TRBJ1-3	TRBV5-5	CASSLDRDSGNTIYF	TGTGCCAGCAGCTTGGACAGGGACTCTGGAAACACCATATATTTT
.	TRBD1	TRBJ2-1	TRBV7-8	CASSSQGANSYNEQFF	TGTGCCAGCAGCTCCCAGGGGGCCAACTCCTACAATGAGCAGTTCTTC
.	.	TRBJ2-3	TRBV14	CASSQLATGADTQYF	TGTGCCAGCAGCCAACTAGCGACGGGGGCAGATACGCAGTATTTT
.	.	TRBJ1-3	TRBV28	CASSLWRRLSGNTIYF	TGTGCCAGCAGTTTATGGCGCAGGCTCTCTGGAAACACCATATATTTT
.	.	TRBJ2-2	TRBV5-1	CASSQARANTGELFF	TGCGCCAGCAGCCAGGCCAGGGCCAACACCGGGGAGCTGTTTTTT
.	TRBD1	TRBJ1-5	TRBV28	CASSFQLGQGARQPQHF	TGTGCCAGCAGTTTCCAGCTCGGCCAGGGGGCCCGTCAGCCCCAGCATTTT
.	.	TRBJ1-5	TRBV27	CASSLLGVGGPGSQHF	TGTGCCAGCAGTTTATTAGGTGTAGGAGGGCCCGGGTCCCAGCATTTT
.	.	TRBJ1-2	TRBV29-1	CSVDTSPPGYTF	TGCAGCGTTGATACCAGTCCACCAGGCTACACCTTC
.	.	TRBJ2-7	TRBV4-1	CASSPLWGDPSYEQYF	TGCGCCAGCAGCCCTCTATGGGGGGACCCCTCCTACGAGCAGTACTTC
.	TRBD2	TRBJ2-3	TRBV27	CASSFLISTSGSTDTQYF	TGTGCCAGCAGTTTCCTCATCTCGACTAGCGGTAGCACAGATACGCAGTATTTT
once	.	TRBJ1-1	TRBV11-2	CASKLFGNTEAFF	TGTGCCAGCAAACTTTTTGGGAACACTGAAGCTTTCTTT
few	.	TRBJ2-7	TRBV19	CASSRFDGAYEQYF	TGTGCCAGTAGTAGATTCGACGGTGCCTACGAGCAGTACTTC